Following are 30 T cell receptor beta chains from one sample sequenced in a study of blood T cell repertoires in COVID-19. Method: immunoSEQ multiplex PCR; TCRdb's copy keeps in-frame clones and lacks some. This table has 200,000 or so clones, approximately 80% appearing once. Sequences were obtained from peripheral blood. These receptors were taken from a human donor in a cohort sampled during active COVID-19.

This clone was counted once. This chain uses TRBV5-4 with TRBJ1-1, with 7 nucleotides matching TRBD1. The germline V gene has CDR1 SGHNT and CDR2 YYREEE (reference sequence). J gave up 7 bases and V 4 bases, and 7 bases lay outside the gene matches. This CDR3 has 13 amino acids. In nucleotides, the CDR3 is TGTGCCAGCAGCCCCGACAGGGCGGGTGAAGCTTTCTTT. Protein: CASSPDRAGEAFF. The variable domain in full, with the rest retrieved from reference TRBV5-4 and TRBJ1-1, is ETGVTQSPTHLIKTRGQQVTLRCSSQSGHNTVSWYQQALGQGPQFIFQYYREEENGRGNFPPRFSGLQFPNYSSELNVNALELDDSALYLCASSPDRAGEAFFGQGTRLTVV.

The V and J genes are TRBV29-1 and TRBJ1-2, with 9 bases that match TRBD1. The CDR3 length is 15 residues. Germline trimming cut 7 bases from V and 7 bases from J; bases unmatched to any gene: 16. The germline V gene has CDR1 SQVTM and CDR2 ANQGSEA. Here the CDR3 reads CSARDRESIVGGYTF. The CDR3 DNA follows: TGCAGCGCCCGGGACAGGGAATCAATAGTCGGTGGCTACACCTTC.

In its sample, this clone was seen a few times. The CDR3 region has the DNA TGTGCCAGCAGCTTATGGTCTACCGGGACTTCTAACTATGGCTACACCTTC. Translation gives CASSLWSTGTSNYGYTF. The chain carries TRBV7-2 and TRBJ1-2, with D possibly matching TRBD1 (5 bases). There are 17 residues in the CDR3. Germline CDR1 reads SGHTA; CDR2 reads FQGNSA. V shed 2 bases and J shed 0 bases, with 16 bases lying between them.

V usage is TRBV2 and J usage is TRBJ2-3; 7 positions agree with TRBD1. This CDR3 spans 14 amino acids. Trimming at V came to 10 bases and at J to 4 bases, leaving 11 bases not matched to a gene. Looked up from germline, CDR1 is SNHLY and CDR2 is FYNNEI. CDR3 nucleotides: TGTGCCACCCGAGACAGGGTTCATTCAGATACGCAGTATTTT. Its translation is CATRDRVHSDTQYF.

The chain employs TRBV12-3 or TRBV12-4 and TRBJ2-3; possible D gene TRBD1, 5 bases. Between the trimmed V and J ends, which lost 5 bases and 4 bases, there was a span of 10 bases. CDR3 length: 13 amino acids. CDR3 in amino acids: CASSRLQADTQYF. The CDR3 nucleotides are TGTGCCAGCAGTCGGCTACAGGCAGATACGCAGTATTTT.

The V and J genes are TRBV18 and TRBJ1-3; D is unclear. Germline V gives CDR1 KGHSH, CDR2 LQKENI. CDR3 size: 15 residues. CDR3 protein: CATSIRGSSGNTIYF. The CDR3 nucleotides are TGTGCTACATCGATCCGGGGAAGCTCTGGAAACACCATATATTTT.

The genes are TRBV11-3 and TRBJ2-2; 8 bases align to TRBD2. CDR1 SGHNT and CDR2 YENEEA come from the germline V gene. With 2 bases clipped from V and 6 bases from J, the junction kept 8 bases outside the gene matches. The CDR3 covers 16 residues. CDR3 in amino acids: CASSLNLGGAPGELFF. CDR3 nucleotides: TGTGCCAGCAGCTTAAACCTCGGGGGGGCCCCCGGGGAGCTGTTTTTT.

The V call is TRBV4-1, the J call TRBJ2-4; tentatively, D is TRBD2 (7 bases). Trimming removed 6 bases at V and 5 bases at J, with 17 bases between. This CDR3 comprises 15 residues. CDR1 is MGHRA and CDR2 is YSYEKL in the germline V gene. The CDR3 sequence is CASSPMGGQENIQYF. The CDR3, as DNA: TGCGCCAGCAGTCCCATGGGGGGGCAGGAAAACATTCAGTACTTC.

The rearrangement uses TRBV30 and TRBJ1-4; 8 bases are a match to TRBD1. J lost 9 bases, V lost 2 bases, and 5 bases had no gene match. The CDR3 covers 13 residues. The germline V gene has CDR1 GTSNPN and CDR2 SVGIG (reference sequence). The CDR3 DNA sequence: TGTGCCTGGAGTTTCTCAGGGGGCAAAAAACTGTTTTTT. This encodes CAWSFSGGKKLFF.

The chain uses TRBV6-6 and TRBJ2-7; 10 bases map to TRBD1. CDR3 size: 16 residues. Germline-derived CDR1 and CDR2 are MNHNY and SVGAGI (reference sequence). V shed 5 bases, J shed 2 bases, and the junction held 9 bases outside the gene matches. The CDR3 is CASSPGTGVTTYEQYV. The CDR3 DNA reads TGTGCCAGCAGTCCCGGGACAGGGGTTACAACCTACGAGCAGTACGTC.

CDR3 in amino acids: CASSDTGEGTGELFF. The CDR3 region has the DNA TGTGCCAGCAGTGATACGGGGGAGGGCACCGGGGAGCTGTTTTTT. V usage is TRBV25-1 and J usage is TRBJ2-2; 7 bases match TRBD2. The CDR3 loop spans 15 amino acids. CDR1 MGHDK and CDR2 SYGVNS come from the germline V gene. The ends lost 3 bases at V and 4 bases at J; junction bases unmatched: 5.

This clone was seen repeatedly, ten times or more. This sequence joins TRBV13 and TRBJ2-1; TRBD1 might be the D (5 bases). V lost 6 bases, J lost 4 bases, and 16 bases lay in between. Germline V gene data show CDR1 as PRHDT and CDR2 as FYEKMQ (reference sequence). The CDR3 length is 15 residues. DNA for the CDR3: TGTGCCAGCAGTCCTATCCTGACAGTTTACAATGAGCAGTTCTTC. Translated: CASSPILTVYNEQFF. Full variable domain (rest looked up from reference TRBV13 and TRBJ2-1): AAGVIQSPRHLIKEKRETATLKCYPIPRHDTVYWYQQGPGQDPQFLISFYEKMQSDKGSIPDRFSAQQFSDYHSELNMSSLELGDSALYFCASSPILTVYNEQFFGPGTRLTVL.

The rearrangement links TRBV5-1 to TRBJ2-5, with D perhaps matching TRBD1 (5 bases). From germline, CDR1 is SGHRS and CDR2 YFSETQ. V was trimmed by 0 bases and J by 2 bases, leaving 14 bases between them. The CDR3 loop spans 16 amino acids. CDR3 bases: TGCGCCAGCAGCTTGGACGAGTTTAGGGGACAAGAGACCCAGTACTTC. It codes for CASSLDEFRGQETQYF.

The chain couples TRBV28 to TRBJ1-2; D not certain. This CDR3 has 11 residues. In germline, CDR1 is MDHEN, CDR2 SYDVKM. Trimming left V 8 bases short and J 4 bases short, with 8 bases between. In nucleotides, the CDR3 is TGTGCCAGCCGCGGTAGCTATGGCTACACCTTC. Protein sequence: CASRGSYGYTF.

This chain connects TRBV28 to TRBJ1-3; the match to TRBD1 covers 7 bases. The CDR3 is 14 amino acids. Losses at the gene ends were 5 bases for V and 5 bases for J; bases not matched to a gene: 6. The germline V gene has CDR1 MDHEN and CDR2 SYDVKM. CDR3 in DNA: TGTGCCAGCAGTCTTCAGGGGGAAAGAAACACCATATATTTT. Amino acids: CASSLQGERNTIYF.

This clone has only a few counts. The chain has TRBV28 and TRBJ2-7; 8 bases agree with TRBD1. Germline loops: CDR1 MDHEN, CDR2 SYDVKM. The CDR3 totals 17 residues. Trimming cost V 3 bases and J 0 bases; bases outside gene matches: 10. CDR3 region: CASSFHPTGVLSYEQYF. In DNA, the CDR3 is TGTGCCAGCAGTTTTCACCCGACAGGGGTCCTCTCCTACGAGCAGTACTTC. The whole variable domain, remainder taken from reference TRBV28 and TRBJ2-7, is DVKVTQSSRYLVKRTGEKVFLECVQDMDHENMFWYRQDPGLGLRLIYFSYDVKMKEKGDIPEGYSVSREKKERFSLILESASTNQTSMYLCASSFHPTGVLSYEQYFGPGTRLTVT.

This chain joins TRBV5-5 and TRBJ1-1; D remains ambiguous. Trimming took off 2 bases at V and 4 bases at J, with 15 bases between the two ends. This CDR3 region has 15 residues. Germline V gene lookup returns CDR1 SGHKS and CDR2 YYEKEE (reference sequence). CDR3 residues: CASSFWAAEGTEAFF. The CDR3 nucleotides read TGTGCCAGCAGCTTTTGGGCCGCCGAGGGCACTGAAGCTTTCTTT.

This clone was counted a few times. The rearrangement links TRBV27 to TRBJ2-7, with D perhaps TRBD1 (5 bases). Trimming took 1 base from V and 0 from J, leaving 22 bases between them. Germline V gives CDR1 MNHEY, CDR2 SMNVEV (reference sequence). The CDR3 is 19 amino acids. DNA of the CDR3: TGTGCCAGCAGTTTATTTAGGCCAAAAATAACAGGCAGCTCCTACGAGCAGTACTTC. The encoded protein is CASSLFRPKITGSSYEQYF.

The J gene is TRBJ1-3, the V gene TRBV30; D remains ambiguous. Germline CDR1 is GTSNPN and CDR2 is SVGIG (reference sequence). The CDR3 has 15 amino acids. Trimming left V 0 bases short and J 0 bases short, with 9 bases between. The CDR3 DNA follows: TGTGCCTGGAGTGTACTCAGCGGCTCTGGAAACACCATATATTTT. It codes for CAWSVLSGSGNTIYF.

With respect to this clone: The sample has other DNA sequences that encode this CDR3 too. The chain is built from TRBV5-4 and TRBJ1-2; the D is unclear. This CDR3 is 14 amino acids long. Germline-derived CDR1 and CDR2 are SGHNT and YYREEE (reference sequence). Trimming removed 0 bases from V and 0 bases from J, with 6 bases in between. CDR3 amino acids: CASSLAGANYGYTF. The CDR3 DNA sequence: TGTGCCAGCAGCTTGGCAGGCGCTAACTATGGCTACACCTTC.

The chain joins TRBV18 to TRBJ1-5; 7 bases map to TRBD1. The V and J ends lost 3 bases and 5 bases, in that order; junction bases with no gene match: 10. CDR1 is KGHSH and CDR2 is LQKENI in the germline V gene. The length of the CDR3 is 16 residues. The CDR3 reads CASSPPQGVRDQPQHF. CDR3 in DNA: TGTGCCAGCTCACCCCCCCAGGGGGTAAGAGATCAGCCCCAGCATTTT.

The J gene is TRBJ2-5, the V gene TRBV20-1; no clear D gene. Germline loops: CDR1 DFQATT, CDR2 SNEGSKA (reference sequence). Trimming left V 3 bases short and J 5 bases short, with 10 bases between. CDR3 length equals 12 residues. The CDR3 loop is CSASHPGETQYF. CDR3 DNA sequence: TGCAGTGCTAGTCACCCGGGTGAGACCCAGTACTTC.

V usage is TRBV3-1 (or the pseudogene TRBV3-2) and J usage is TRBJ1-2; TRBD1 agrees at 7 bases. The CDR3 runs 14 residues. Germline CDR1 reads LGHDT; CDR2 reads YNNKEL (reference sequence). The junction had 7 bases not matched to a gene; V was cut back by 1 base and J by 8 bases. In DNA, the CDR3 is TGTGCCAGCAGCCAAGTGGGACAGTCGGGAGGCTACACCTTC. Translation gives CASSQVGQSGGYTF.

This chain connects TRBV2 to TRBJ2-5; 7 bases align to TRBD1. The CDR3 extends over 13 amino acids. Germline CDR1 SNHLY, CDR2 FYNNEI. The V segment lost 1 base and the J segment 7 bases; nucleotides outside the gene matches: 3. The CDR3 here is CASSEGQGVTQYF. The CDR3 nucleotides read TGTGCCAGCAGTGAAGGGCAGGGGGTGACCCAGTACTTC.

This sequence joins TRBV7-2 and TRBJ1-2; D uncertain. V lost 0 bases, J lost 0 bases, and 17 bases lay in between. This CDR3 comprises 18 residues. Germline lookup yields CDR1 SGHTA and CDR2 FQGNSA. This CDR3 reads CASSLAEGGSATNYGYTF. Here the CDR3 DNA reads TGTGCCAGCAGCTTAGCCGAGGGCGGGTCCGCGACTAACTATGGCTACACCTTC.

V and J are TRBV7-2 and TRBJ1-6, with 7 nucleotides matching TRBD1. Germline CDR1 SGHTA, CDR2 FQGNSA. The V segment lost 4 bases and the J segment 10 bases; nucleotides outside the gene matches: 10. The CDR3 has 15 amino acids. The CDR3 loop is CASSSLQGTGSPLHF. The DNA of the CDR3 is TGTGCCAGCAGCTCTTTACAGGGGACGGGATCACCCCTCCACTTT.

J is TRBJ2-2 and V is TRBV10-3, with 9 bases fitting TRBD1. The V segment lost 11 bases and the J segment 4 bases; nucleotides outside the gene matches: 8. This CDR3 is 14 amino acids long. Germline V gene lookup returns CDR1 ENHRY and CDR2 SYGVKD. DNA for the CDR3: TGTGCCGCCACCGGGACAGGGCTCACCGGGGAGCTGTTTTTT. Translating it yields CAATGTGLTGELFF.

The chain is built from TRBV9 and TRBJ1-3; unclear D gene. CDR3 length equals 14 residues. With 1 base removed from V and 6 bases from J, the gap between germline ends came to 11 bases. From germline, CDR1 is SGDLS and CDR2 YYNGEE. Written as DNA, the CDR3 is TGTGCCAGCAGCGTATCTGGGCTCGTAAACACCATATATTTT. Amino acids: CASSVSGLVNTIYF.

This sequence joins TRBV20-1 and TRBJ2-7; D remains ambiguous. CDR3 length: 11 residues. Between the trimmed V and J ends, which lost 2 bases and 5 bases, there was a span of 7 bases. The germline V gene has CDR1 DFQATT and CDR2 SNEGSKA (reference sequence). CDR3 in DNA: TGCAGTGCTAGATCGGGTCACGAGCAGTACGTC. Protein sequence: CSARSGHEQYV.

CDR3 in DNA: TGCGCCAGCAGTGTATCCGGGTACAATGAGCAGTTCTTC. Its translation: CASSVSGYNEQFF. The genes are TRBV10-1 and TRBJ2-1; D is unresolved. Germline CDR1 WNHNN, CDR2 SYGVQD (reference sequence). This CDR3 comprises 13 residues. Trimming took off 4 bases at V and 4 bases at J, with 8 bases between the two ends.